This T cell receptor (beta chain) was recorded in a study of T cells in localized non-small cell lung cancer. This clone has just a few counts. Its antigen remains unidentified. Germline V gives CDR1 MDHEN, CDR2 SYDVKM. The V gene lost 4 bases and the J gene lost 4 bases, with 17 bases spanning the gap. The CDR3 has 16 residues. Some clones are missing from TCRdb's copy, which holds only in-frame ones; the method was immunoSEQ multiplex PCR. Of around 15,000 clones in the sample, roughly 90% were seen once. Whole-study results and caveats: In the blood, greater T cell density corresponded to longer overall survival.

The starting material was peripheral blood mononuclear cells, obtained before any cancer treatment. The chain has TRBV28 and TRBJ1-3; D is ambiguous. The origin of this receptor is a woman between 35 and 70 years old with stage III lung adenocarcinoma. CDR3 DNA: TGTGCCAGCAGTTCCCCGACACCGGGTAGGGGAAACACCATATATTTT. Translating gives CASSSPTPGRGNTIYF.